These T cell receptor beta chains were read from a single sample in a study of brain T cells in children with intractable seizures. Clones were read by immunoSEQ multiplex PCR, and TCRdb kept only the in-frame ones, dropping some. The sample shows approximately 77,000 clones, more than 85% of them seen only once. This sample comprised peripheral blood, obtained at surgery. These receptors were collected from a boy in the first two years of life with tuberous sclerosis and intractable seizures. The CDR3 runs from the conserved cysteine through the conserved F or W. The order of the fields is J gene, V gene, D gene, clone size, CDR3 DNA, CDR3 protein. The D gene is left open where the match is weak. Some rows have no size entry. The others give once, few or many, or a class for an expanded clone.

TRBJ2-4	TRBV9	TRBD2	.	TGTGCCAGCAGCGTGGGAGGGAGTGGGAACATTCAGTACTTC	CASSVGGSGNIQYF
TRBJ2-1	TRBV5-1	TRBD2	.	TGCGCCAGCAGCTTAGGACTAGCGGGAGTTAATGAGCAGTTCTTC	CASSLGLAGVNEQFF
TRBJ2-4	TRBV25-1	.	.	TGTGCCAGCAGTGAGAAGGGGACCAAAAACATTCAGTACTTC	CASSEKGTKNIQYF
TRBJ2-1	TRBV13	TRBD2	.	TGTGCCAGCAGCCCGAAACTAGCGGGGGGGCGAGTGGGTGAGCAGTTCTTC	CASSPKLAGGRVGEQFF
TRBJ2-5	TRBV9	TRBD2	.	TGTGCCAGCAGCGAAAATCCGACTAGCGGAGAGTACCAAGAGACCCAGTACTTC	CASSENPTSGEYQETQYF
TRBJ2-1	TRBV6-6	.	once	TGTGCCAGCAGCCCAGGGGTCGATGAGCAGTTCTTC	CASSPGVDEQFF
TRBJ2-2	TRBV7-2	.	.	TGTGCCAGCAGCTTAGAGCCCCGGGTCGCCGGGGAGCTGTTTTTT	CASSLEPRVAGELFF
TRBJ2-3	TRBV15	.	.	TGTGCCACCAGCAGAGACCACGCAACGCAGTATTTT	CATSRDHATQYF
TRBJ2-3	TRBV4-2	.	.	TGTGCCAGCAGCCAAGATCGGACAGATACGCAGTATTTT	CASSQDRTDTQYF
TRBJ1-2	TRBV6-5	.	.	TGTGCCAGCAGTCCGGGAGTTACTAACTATGGCTACACCTTC	CASSPGVTNYGYTF
TRBJ1-1	TRBV11-3	.	.	TGTGCCAGCAGCATAAGGACAGCGAGAAACACTGAAGCTTTCTTT	CASSIRTARNTEAFF
TRBJ2-6	TRBV2	.	.	TGTGCCAGCAGTGACCCATCGTACTCTGGGGCCAACGTCCTGACTTTC	CASSDPSYSGANVLTF
TRBJ1-3	TRBV30	.	.	TGTGCCTGGAAGAAATCTGGAAACACCATATATTTT	CAWKKSGNTIYF
TRBJ1-2	TRBV3-1/TRBV3-2	TRBD1	.	TGTGCCAGCAGCCGACAGGGGGCTAACTATGGCTACACCTTC	CASSRQGANYGYTF
TRBJ1-1	TRBV9	.	.	TGTGCCAGCAGCCCCCTGGGAGGGCTCGCGGCTGAAGCTTTCTTT	CASSPLGGLAAEAFF
TRBJ1-1	TRBV6-7	.	.	TGTGCCAGCAGTTATTTCGGTCATCGGGCCCAGAACACTGAAGCTTTCTTT	CASSYFGHRAQNTEAFF
TRBJ1-2	TRBV5-6	TRBD1	.	TGTGCCAGCAGGACTAGGGGGCACTATGGCTACACCTTC	CASRTRGHYGYTF
TRBJ1-4	TRBV11-2	TRBD1	.	TGTGCCAGCAGCCACTCAACCGGGACAGGGGATGAAAAACTGTTTTTT	CASSHSTGTGDEKLFF
TRBJ1-2	TRBV11-3	.	.	TGTGCCAGCAGCCCGGGCATGAACTATGGCTACACCTTC	CASSPGMNYGYTF
TRBJ2-5	TRBV5-1	TRBD2	.	TGCGCCAGCAGCTGGGACTATGGGGAGACCCAGTACTTC	CASSWDYGETQYF
TRBJ1-5	TRBV6-6	TRBD1	.	TGTGCCAGCGCGATGTCAGGGGGCTATCAGCCCCAGCATTTT	CASAMSGGYQPQHF
TRBJ2-5	TRBV6-5	.	.	TGTGCCAGCAGTTACTCAGTACTTACTCCGGAGACCCAGTACTTC	CASSYSVLTPETQYF
TRBJ2-7	TRBV7-9	TRBD2	.	TGTGCCAGCAGCCCGGGACTAGCTATTCACGAGCAGTACTTC	CASSPGLAIHEQYF
TRBJ1-1	TRBV18	TRBD1	.	TGTGCCAGCTCACCACCGGGTCTCAGGGGGCGAGTAGGCACTGAAGCTTTCTTT	CASSPPGLRGRVGTEAFF
TRBJ2-7	TRBV7-6	.	.	TGTGCCAGCAGCTTAGGCCGGGGCCGGTTTTACGAGCAGTACTTC	CASSLGRGRFYEQYF
TRBJ2-3	TRBV9	TRBD2	.	TGTGCCAGCAGCAAGCGGACTAGCGGGGGGAGCACAGATACGCAGTATTTT	CASSKRTSGGSTDTQYF
TRBJ2-1	TRBV7-8	.	.	TGTGCCAGCAGCTTGATTCAAGGACTATCCTCCTACAATGAGCAGTTCTTC	CASSLIQGLSSYNEQFF
TRBJ2-7	TRBV5-4	TRBD2	.	TGTGCCAGCAGCTTGGACAGCGGGAGGAGTGACGAGCAGTACTTC	CASSLDSGRSDEQYF
TRBJ2-4	TRBV10-2	.	.	TGCGCCAGCAGTAAAGCGAGATTCGAAAACATTCAGTACTTC	CASSKARFENIQYF
TRBJ1-1	TRBV27	.	.	TGTGCCAGCAGTTCGGGATTTAACACTGAAGCTTTCTTT	CASSSGFNTEAFF
TRBJ1-2	TRBV10-1	.	.	TGCGCCAGCAGTGAGCAATGGTACAGGATCTATGGCTACACCTTC	CASSEQWYRIYGYTF
TRBJ2-7	TRBV29-1	TRBD1	.	TGCAGCTTTTTCCGGGACAGGGTAAACGAGCAGTACTTC	CSFFRDRVNEQYF
TRBJ2-7	TRBV2	TRBD2	.	TGTGCCAGCAGTGCTAGACTAGCGAACTCCTACGAGCAGTACTTC	CASSARLANSYEQYF
TRBJ1-1	TRBV3-1/TRBV3-2	.	.	TGTGCCAGCAGCCAAGATGCGGGCCCTGAAGCTTTCTTT	CASSQDAGPEAFF
TRBJ1-5	TRBV2	.	.	TGTGCCAGCAGTGAAGCGCGGTTTTGGAGATCGAAGGTTCAGCCCCAGCATTTT	CASSEARFWRSKVQPQHF
TRBJ1-1	TRBV12-3/TRBV12-4	.	once	TGTGCCAGCAGTACAGGGTCAGACACTGAAGCTTTCTTT	CASSTGSDTEAFF
TRBJ2-2	TRBV12-5	.	.	TGTGCTAGTGGTTTTAGAGGGAGTAACACCGGGGAGCTGTTTTTT	CASGFRGSNTGELFF
TRBJ2-2	TRBV19	.	.	TGTGCCAGTAGTAATCAGGGGAGCAACACCGGGGAGCTGTTTTTT	CASSNQGSNTGELFF
TRBJ2-5	TRBV5-1	.	.	TGCGCCAGCCTGGAAACAAGCGGGTCGGGGACCCAGTACTTC	CASLETSGSGTQYF